This record looks at one TCR beta chain sequence and its context. Replicate PCRs run on sorted subsets employed approximately 200 ng DNA, 30,000 to 35,000 T cell genomes. Generated by immunoSEQ multiplex PCR, the TCRdb table keeps only in-frame clones and is missing some. The sample holds about 980,000 clones, around 80% seen once. The sample is drawn from a study of shared clonotypes between healthy human individuals. Trimming removed 0 bases from V and 4 bases from J, with 11 bases in between. CDR3 length: 15 residues. Germline V CDR1 and CDR2: ENHRY, SYGVKD. The sample was memory CD4+ T cells sorted from blood. Subset noted: CD45RA-negative fraction. The origin of this receptor is a man younger than 30 in good health. The J gene is TRBJ2-3, the V gene TRBV10-3, with D tentatively TRBD2 (6 bases). CDR3 DNA sequence: TGTGCCATCAGTGAGTCCTGGGGAGGTGCAGATACGCAGTATTTT. This codes for CAISESWGGADTQYF.